Following are 3 T cell receptor beta chains from one sample sequenced in a study of blood T cells in healthy people across ages. Through a sample-barcoded 5' primer and a J-beta primer mix, a second PCR was run for about 6 to 12 cycles. TCRdb reprocessed the 5' RACE reads via MiXCR and lists one record per CDR3 protein. The sample records 1 million to 1.2 million distinct CDR3 sequences, around two fifths being singletons. The sample comprised blood. The origin of the receptors is a man aged 18 to 30 in good health.

A note on this clonotype: This sequence may be a read error, since a much larger clone differs from it by one base. This chain links TRBV6-6 with TRBJ1-1; possible D gene TRBD1, 5 bases. The CDR3 contains 14 residues. Trimming removed 5 bases at V and 0 bases at J, with 10 bases between. Germline CDR1 MNHNY, CDR2 SVGAGI (reference sequence). The CDR3 protein is CASSDGTVNTEAFF. Here the CDR3 DNA reads TGTGCCAGCAGTGACGGGACGGTGAACACTGAAGCTTTCTTT.

Comments on this clonotype: Germline and junction disagree at one end, which may indicate a read error. The chain links TRBV20-1 to TRBJ2-3, with 16 bases that match TRBD2. In germline, CDR1 is DFQATT, CDR2 SNEGSKA (reference sequence). This CDR3 is 18 amino acids long. The CDR3 protein is CSTRAGLAGGRGTDTQYF. The CDR3, as DNA: TGCAGTACTAGGGCGGGACTAGCGGGGGGGCGGGGCACAGATACGCAGTATTTT.

This clonotype occurred once. The V call is TRBV6-2 or TRBV6-3, the J call TRBJ2-1; D is perhaps TRBD1 (6 bases). The CDR3 contains 13 residues. Looked up from germline, CDR1 is MNHEY and CDR2 is SVGEGT. V lost 5 bases to trimming and J lost 8 bases, with 13 bases between them. The CDR3 here is CASSVNRVHEQFF. In DNA form, the CDR3 reads TGTGCCAGCAGTGTCAACAGGGTCCATGAGCAGTTCTTC.